These 11 T cell receptor beta chains came from one sample sequenced in a study of response to subunit inactivated influenza vaccine. TCRdb itself ran the RT-PCR reads through MiXCR, one entry per CDR3 protein. The sample consists of about 310,000 distinct CDR3 sequences, roughly 22% of them appearing once. Sequencing used PBMCs from blood, obtained less than 22 months after vaccination. Receptor source: a man aged 50 to 69 who received an inactivated influenza vaccine.

The chain joins TRBV7-3 to TRBJ2-2; D gene uncertain. The germline V gene encodes CDR1 SGHTA and CDR2 FQGTGA. V was cut by 3 bases and J by 1 base, with 6 bases left in between. The CDR3 totals 14 residues. The CDR3: CASSLALNTGELFF. For the CDR3, the DNA is TGTGCCAGCAGCTTGGCCCTGAACACCGGGGAGCTGTTTTTT.

The rearrangement joins TRBV3-1 to TRBJ1-2; TRBD1 might be the D (5 bases). The germline CDR1 and CDR2 sequences are LGHDT and YNNKEL (reference sequence). The V end lost 2 bases, the J end lost 7 bases, and 20 bases lay between the germline ends. The CDR3 is 16 residues long. The CDR3 reads CASSQLGPSDRRGYTF. The DNA of the CDR3 is TGTGCCAGCAGCCAATTGGGACCCTCTGATCGGCGTGGCTACACCTTC. Supplemented by reference TRBV3-1 and TRBJ1-2, the full variable domain reads DTAVSQTPKYLVTQMGNDKSIKCEQNLGHDTMYWYKQDSKKFLKIMFSYNNKELIINETVPNRFSPKSPDKAHLNLHINSLELGDSAVYFCASSQLGPSDRRGYTFGSGTRLTVV.

In this sample, this clonotype turned up a few times. J is TRBJ2-5 and V is TRBV10-3, with 9 bases fitting TRBD1. The CDR3 is made up of 13 amino acids. The V gene's germline CDR1 is ENHRY and CDR2 SYGVKD. The V and J ends lost 8 bases and 5 bases, in that order; junction bases with no gene match: 6. CDR3 coding DNA: TGTGCCATCGGGGACAGGGTCAGCGAGACCCAGTACTTC. Protein product: CAIGDRVSETQYF.

This clonotype was seen a few times. The V and J genes are TRBV10-3 and TRBJ2-7, with D possibly TRBD2 on 5 matching bases. The length of the CDR3 is 12 residues. V was cut by 8 bases and J by 2 bases, with 10 bases left in between. The germline gives CDR1 ENHRY, CDR2 SYGVKD. CDR3 amino acids: CAISSTTYEQYF. In DNA form, the CDR3 reads TGTGCCATCTCTAGCACTACCTACGAGCAGTACTTC.

The genes are TRBV5-1 and TRBJ2-7, with TRBD1 as a possible D gene (6 bases). The ends were cut back, 0 bases at V and 6 bases at J, with 19 bases in the middle. CDR3 length equals 16 residues. Germline V gene lookup returns CDR1 SGHRS and CDR2 YFSETQ. The CDR3 protein is CASSLGPQGKRSEQYF. CDR3 DNA sequence: TGCGCCAGCAGCTTGGGGCCCCAGGGGAAGCGGAGCGAGCAGTACTTC.

This clonotype was seen more than once but under ten times. The chain has TRBV3-1 and TRBJ1-2, with 9 positions matching TRBD1. The V gene's germline CDR1 is LGHDT and CDR2 YNNKEL (reference sequence). J gave up 1 base and V 3 bases, and 3 bases lay outside the gene matches. This CDR3 is 15 amino acids long. The CDR3 nucleotides are TGTGCCAGCAGCCAGAGGGGACAGGGTAACTATGGCTACACCTTC. It specifies CASSQRGQGNYGYTF. Supplemented by reference TRBV3-1 and TRBJ1-2, the full variable domain reads DTAVSQTPKYLVTQMGNDKSIKCEQNLGHDTMYWYKQDSKKFLKIMFSYNNKELIINETVPNRFSPKSPDKAHLNLHINSLELGDSAVYFCASSQRGQGNYGYTFGSGTRLTVV.

The CDR3: CAISESAGRAAGELFF. CDR3 bases: TGTGCCATCAGTGAGTCCGCCGGGAGGGCCGCCGGGGAGCTGTTTTTT. The V gene is TRBV10-3, the J gene TRBJ2-2; the match to TRBD2 covers 8 bases. Germline V gene data show CDR1 as ENHRY and CDR2 as SYGVKD. This CDR3 is 16 amino acids long. Losses at the gene ends were 0 bases for V and 6 bases for J; bases not matched to a gene: 6.

The V gene is TRBV24-1, the J gene TRBJ1-2; D ambiguous. Germline V gene data show CDR1 as KGHDR and CDR2 as SFDVKD. V lost 4 bases and J lost 2, with 10 bases in between. This CDR3 contains 14 residues. The CDR3 protein is CATSDQTTNYGYTF. CDR3 nucleotide sequence: TGTGCCACCAGTGACCAAACTACCAACTATGGCTACACCTTC.

V usage is TRBV7-9 and J usage is TRBJ2-4, with a weak D call TRBD2 (6 bases). The germline V gene encodes CDR1 SEHNR and CDR2 FQNEAQ (reference sequence). This CDR3 has 17 residues. V dropped 3 bases and J dropped 8 bases, with 23 bases sitting between them. In DNA, the CDR3 is TGTGCCAGCAGCTTCCATAGACCCGGGACTCCCAGGGACATTCAGTACTTC. Protein product: CASSFHRPGTPRDIQYF.

This clonotype has only a few counts. The rearrangement joins TRBV12-3 or TRBV12-4 to TRBJ1-6; 9 bases match TRBD1. The CDR3 has 14 residues. V trimming: 6 bases; J trimming: 6 bases; junction bases outside the gene matches: 3. The CDR3: CASSTGGSNSPLHF. The DNA for the CDR3 is TGTGCCAGCAGCACAGGGGGCAGTAATTCACCCCTCCACTTT.

This clonotype was counted a few times. The J gene is TRBJ2-2, the V gene TRBV28; TRBD2 might be the D (6 bases). The V gene's germline CDR1 is MDHEN and CDR2 SYDVKM. There are 17 residues in the CDR3. V lost 6 bases and J 5 bases, leaving 22 bases between the germline ends. Here the CDR3 DNA reads TGTGCCAGCAGAGGGACTTACCCACCCCCCCGGACCGGGGAGCTGTTTTTT. Protein product: CASRGTYPPPRTGELFF.